This T cell receptor (beta chain) was identified during a study of low-dose radiotherapy and immunotherapy resistance in tumors. At the level of the study: Intravenous ipilimumab 1 mg/kg every six weeks was given with nivolumab 240 mg every two weeks. Cyclophosphamide went in intravenously at 200 mg/m2 every two weeks, one day before radiation and immunotherapy.

The V end lost 4 bases, the J end lost 4 bases, and 10 bases lay between the germline ends. Per germline, CDR1 MNHEY and CDR2 SVGEGT. This CDR3 region has 13 residues. This clonotype was recorded many times. Time point denoted: after trial treatment. This sample's treatment: LDRT plus nivolumab, ipilimumab, low-dose cyclophosphamide and aspirin (RACIN trial). Patients who could take part had advanced solid tumors with no tumor-infiltrating lymphocytes. Primers used for first-strand cDNA, a TRAV- and TRBV-specific set, covered both alpha and beta chains. Both a constant-region primer and a V-primer adapter served to amplify TCRs across 15 to 25 PCR cycles. TCRdb re-analysed the reads in MiXCR, keeping a single row per CDR3 protein. There are about 84,000 distinct CDR3 sequences in the sample; less than 20% occur only once, and over 1.2% lies in the top ten.

Specimen: PBMCs, collected after low-dose radiotherapy plus immunotherapy. The clonotype was recovered from a male donor with prostate cancer. The V call is TRBV6-2 or TRBV6-3, the J call TRBJ1-1, with D possibly TRBD1 on 5 matching bases. The CDR3 reads CASSFGAVTEAFF. In DNA form, the CDR3 reads TGTGCCAGCAGTTTCGGGGCAGTCACTGAAGCTTTCTTT.